This T cell receptor (beta chain) was sequenced for a study of T cell changes during pregnancy in multiple sclerosis. The method was immunoSEQ multiplex PCR; TCRdb's version includes in-frame clones alone and lacks a portion of them. Seen here are approximately 84,000 clones, approximately 94% observed once, and the top ten hold 2.5%. Germline lookup yields CDR1 SGHRS and CDR2 YFSETQ. Trimming at V came to 7 bases and at J to 8 bases, leaving 11 bases not matched to a gene. CDR3 size: 16 residues. This sequence was found in a female donor with multiple sclerosis, enrolled in a pregnancy study. The sample in question was peripheral blood, obtained in the third trimester of pregnancy. The chain combines TRBV5-1 with TRBJ2-1; 14 nucleotides agree with TRBD2. The CDR3 here is CASHSGLAGGIDEQFF. CDR3 DNA sequence: TGCGCCAGCCATAGCGGACTAGCGGGGGGTATAGATGAGCAGTTCTTC.